Listed here are 32 T cell receptor beta chains from one sample, sequenced in a study of control samples from healthy donors and cancer patients. Profiling relied on immunoSEQ multiplex PCR, and the TCRdb table lists in-frame clones only, not all of them. In the table there are under 85,000 clones, about 93% of which are singletons. The sample consisted of blood. These receptors were collected from a woman aged 40 to 49 in good health.

V is TRBV10-1 and J is TRBJ2-5; D is unclear. This CDR3 contains 16 residues. Germline CDR1 reads WNHNN; CDR2 reads SYGVQD (reference sequence). V lost 7 bases and J 3 bases, leaving 21 bases between the germline ends. The CDR3 region is CASKGYLKGGKETQYF. The CDR3 region has the DNA TGCGCCAGCAAGGGATATCTAAAAGGTGGAAAAGAGACCCAGTACTTC.

The rearrangement links TRBV5-1 to TRBJ1-6; tentative D call: TRBD1 (5 bases). Germline lookup yields CDR1 SGHRS and CDR2 YFSETQ. Trimming cost V 0 bases and J 8 bases, with 15 bases left between them. This CDR3 comprises 16 residues. CDR3 sequence: CASSLGPGGSDSPLHF. In DNA form, the CDR3 reads TGCGCCAGCAGCTTGGGCCCTGGGGGTTCGGATTCACCCCTCCACTTT.

This chain joins TRBV5-1 and TRBJ2-1; TRBD1 aligns across 12 bases. The CDR3 covers 15 residues. Looked up from germline, CDR1 is SGHRS and CDR2 is YFSETQ. V dropped 2 bases and J dropped 9; count of bases not matched to a gene: 6. The CDR3 spells CASSLTGQGAGEQFF. The DNA of the CDR3 is TGCGCCAGCAGCTTAACGGGACAGGGGGCAGGTGAGCAGTTCTTC.

The chain uses TRBV2 and TRBJ2-2, with D perhaps given as TRBD1 or TRBD2 (5 bases each). There are 15 residues in the CDR3. The V gene lost 7 bases and the J gene lost 3 bases, with 15 bases spanning the gap. Germline V gives CDR1 SNHLY, CDR2 FYNNEI. The CDR3: CASTRGGPYTGELFF. CDR3 in DNA: TGTGCCAGCACCCGGGGCGGCCCCTACACCGGGGAGCTGTTTTTT.

The table lists this clone with a count of one. V usage is TRBV11-2 and J usage is TRBJ2-2; D might be TRBD2 (6 bases). The CDR3 length is 15 residues. Germline CDR1 is SGHAT and CDR2 is FQNNGV. The V and J ends lost 0 bases and 3 bases respectively, with 8 bases between them. The CDR3 nucleotides read TGTGCCAGCAGCTTAGACCGACTAGACACCGGGGAGCTGTTTTTT. The encoded protein is CASSLDRLDTGELFF.

J is TRBJ2-5 and V is TRBV5-1; D unresolved. Trimming removed 2 bases at V and 2 bases at J, with 13 bases between. Looked up from germline, CDR1 is SGHRS and CDR2 is YFSETQ. The CDR3 contains 15 residues. The CDR3 loop reads CASSFLWASQETQYF. The CDR3 bases are TGCGCCAGCAGCTTCCTTTGGGCTAGTCAAGAGACCCAGTACTTC.

The chain couples TRBV27 to TRBJ1-6; 7 bases are a match to TRBD1. V lost 6 bases and J lost 10; bases outside the gene matches: 9. This CDR3 has 14 amino acids. The germline gives CDR1 MNHEY, CDR2 SMNVEV (reference sequence). In DNA, the CDR3 is TGTGCCAGCAGGGACGTGGCAGGGGGGTCACCCCTCCACTTT. It specifies CASRDVAGGSPLHF.

The V gene is TRBV28, the J gene TRBJ2-2; maybe TRBD1 (6 bases). The CDR3 sequence is 16 residues long. Germline assignment: CDR1 MDHEN and CDR2 SYDVKM. The V and J ends lost 6 bases and 3 bases respectively, with 17 bases between them. The CDR3 DNA is TGTGCCAGCAGCCCTCCCCACGGACAGTACACCGGGGAGCTGTTTTTT. Protein: CASSPPHGQYTGELFF.

This chain connects TRBV6-5 to TRBJ2-5, with D uncertain. Trimming cost V 2 bases and J 14 bases, with 18 bases left between them. Germline V lookup: CDR1 MNHEY, CDR2 SVGAGI. This CDR3 is 13 amino acids long. The CDR3 loop is CASSYPIFDSPYF. In nucleotides, the CDR3 is TGTGCCAGCAGTTACCCGATCTTCGATTCTCCCTACTTC.

This clone was seen only once. The rearrangement uses TRBV27 and TRBJ2-1, with TRBD2 matching 9 bases. Germline V CDR1 and CDR2: MNHEY, SMNVEV (reference sequence). J lost 3 bases, V lost 5 bases, and 8 bases had no gene match. The CDR3 loop spans 16 amino acids. The CDR3 loop is CASSPKLAGVYNEQFF. CDR3 DNA sequence: TGTGCCAGCAGTCCCAAATTAGCGGGGGTCTACAATGAGCAGTTCTTC.

In its sample, this clone was seen a few times. The rearrangement uses TRBV29-1 and TRBJ1-1; 8 bases fit TRBD1. Unmatched junction bases numbered 3, after V lost 6 bases and J lost 3 bases. Germline CDR1 and CDR2: SQVTM and ANQGSEA. CDR3 length: 12 residues. CDR3 sequence (DNA): TGCAGCGTCGAGACAGGGGACACTGAAGCTTTCTTT. It codes for CSVETGDTEAFF.

The chain carries TRBV15 and TRBJ1-1; a possible D gene is TRBD1 (5 bases). The CDR3 runs 14 residues. Germline CDR1 LNHNV, CDR2 YYDKDF (reference sequence). The ends were cut back, 8 bases at V and 6 bases at J, with 19 bases in the middle. For the CDR3, the DNA is TGTGCCACCCGTAACGCCAGGGTTGTATCTGAAGCTTTCTTT. Its translation: CATRNARVVSEAFF. Filled out from reference TRBV15 and TRBJ1-1, the complete variable domain reads DAMVIQNPRYQVTQFGKPVTLSCSQTLNHNVMYWYQQKSSQAPKLLFHYYDKDFNNEADTPDNFQSRRPNTSFCFLDIRSPGLGDTAMYLCATRNARVVSEAFFGQGTRLTVV.

V and J are TRBV7-9 and TRBJ1-1; no reliable D call. The CDR3 sequence is 11 residues long. Per germline, CDR1 SEHNR and CDR2 FQNEAQ (reference sequence). Trimming cost V 5 bases and J 7 bases, with 8 bases left between them. CDR3 protein: CASSHSNEAFF. CDR3 coding DNA: TGTGCCAGCAGCCATTCAAATGAAGCTTTCTTT.

This chain joins TRBV2 and TRBJ1-2, with a possible D match to TRBD1 (6 bases). Trimming stripped 1 base from V and 6 bases from J, with 15 bases between. In germline, CDR1 is SNHLY, CDR2 FYNNEI. The CDR3 covers 15 residues. CDR3 DNA: TGTGCCAGCAGTGAAGTCCGCGCGGGGGGCAATGGCTACACCTTC. This encodes CASSEVRAGGNGYTF.

The chain carries TRBV7-9 and TRBJ2-7; 10 bases fit TRBD2. V shed 5 bases and J 4 bases; nucleotides not matched to a gene: 20. CDR3 size: 19 residues. Germline CDR1 SEHNR, CDR2 FQNEAQ (reference sequence). The CDR3 sequence: CASSPGLAELLLREYEQYF. CDR3 in DNA: TGTGCCAGCAGCCCCGGACTAGCGGAGCTATTACTTCGAGAATACGAGCAGTACTTC.

The V gene is TRBV4-2, the J gene TRBJ1-4; D is ambiguous. CDR1 and CDR2 (germline): LGHNA, YNFKEQ. The CDR3 consists of 15 residues. V lost 4 bases to trimming and J lost 0 bases, with 9 bases between them. DNA of the CDR3: TGTGCCAGCAGCCCGTCTCAGTCAACTAATGAAAAACTGTTTTTT. Its protein product is CASSPSQSTNEKLFF.

The chain has TRBV24-1 and TRBJ1-1, with 9 bases identical to TRBD1. Germline V gene lookup returns CDR1 KGHDR and CDR2 SFDVKD. There are 14 residues in the CDR3. V was pared by 7 bases and J by 2 bases, with 4 bases of the junction left unmatched. This CDR3 reads CATRPGQGNTEAFF. The CDR3 DNA reads as TGTGCCACCAGACCGGGACAGGGTAACACTGAAGCTTTCTTT.

The V call is TRBV27, the J call TRBJ2-4; weak D call: TRBD2 (6 bases). Germline values: CDR1 MNHEY, CDR2 SMNVEV (reference sequence). The CDR3 spans 14 residues. V was cut by 5 bases and J by 1 base, with 9 bases left in between. The CDR3 DNA reads TGTGCCAGCAGTATGCGGGGCGCCAAAAACATTCAGTACTTC. This gives the protein CASSMRGAKNIQYF.

This chain connects TRBV5-1 to TRBJ2-1; TRBD1 is a possible D gene (5 bases). CDR3 length: 16 residues. Trimming stripped 0 bases from V and 2 bases from J, with 12 bases between. Per the germline V gene, CDR1 is SGHRS and CDR2 is YFSETQ. Written as DNA, the CDR3 is TGCGCCAGCAGCTTGGGGTGGCCAGGGACCTACAATGAGCAGTTCTTC. Translating gives CASSLGWPGTYNEQFF.

The chain links TRBV24-1 to TRBJ2-3; 7 bases align to TRBD1. The ends lost 4 bases at V and 1 base at J; junction bases unmatched: 13. The CDR3 loop spans 18 amino acids. CDR1 KGHDR and CDR2 SFDVKD come from the germline V gene. The CDR3 protein is CATSESTGYGRGTDTQYF. CDR3 DNA: TGTGCCACCAGTGAGTCGACAGGGTATGGGCGGGGCACAGATACGCAGTATTTT.

The V call is TRBV7-3, the J call TRBJ1-1, with D perhaps TRBD1 (6 bases). The germline gives CDR1 SGHTA, CDR2 FQGTGA. The V and J ends lost 5 bases and 1 base respectively, with 17 bases between them. The CDR3 length is 16 residues. The CDR3 DNA sequence: TGTGCCAGCAGCAAAACCGGGGGGGCACGGAACACTGAAGCTTTCTTT. Translated: CASSKTGGARNTEAFF.

This chain joins TRBV7-9 and TRBJ2-7, with TRBD2 identical over 7 bases. V was pared by 5 bases and J by 9 bases, with 10 bases of the junction left unmatched. Looked up from germline, CDR1 is SEHNR and CDR2 is FQNEAQ (reference sequence). The CDR3 length is 13 residues. The CDR3 here is CASSLVGGGWQYF. The CDR3 nucleotides read TGTGCCAGCAGCCTAGTAGGCGGGGGATGGCAGTACTTC.

This clone was detected only once. The chain is built from TRBV15 and TRBJ2-5, with a tentative D call TRBD2 (6 bases). This CDR3 contains 14 residues. V gave up 0 bases and J gave up 5 bases, with 10 bases separating them. Germline CDR1 LNHNV, CDR2 YYDKDF (reference sequence). The CDR3 region is CATSREARGETQYF. CDR3 in DNA: TGTGCCACCAGCAGAGAAGCCCGGGGGGAGACCCAGTACTTC.

CDR3 in DNA: TGTGCCAGCAGTTTTGATAAATGGATCTCTGGGGCCAACGTCCTGACTTTC. Encoded protein: CASSFDKWISGANVLTF. This chain connects TRBV28 to TRBJ2-6; D not certain. Trimming removed 3 bases from V and 0 bases from J, with 12 bases in between. Looked up from germline, CDR1 is MDHEN and CDR2 is SYDVKM. The CDR3 totals 17 residues.

The chain is built from TRBV28 and TRBJ1-1, with 7 bases aligning to TRBD1. From germline, CDR1 is MDHEN and CDR2 SYDVKM. The CDR3 sequence is 18 residues long. The V and J ends lost 0 bases and 8 bases, in that order; junction bases with no gene match: 18. For the CDR3, the DNA is TGTGCCAGCAGTTTATGGCGGGGACAGTTAAGGGCGAGGGTGGAAGCTTTCTTT. Encoded protein: CASSLWRGQLRARVEAFF.

V and J are TRBV4-2 and TRBJ1-2; TRBD1 might be the D (5 bases). CDR1 and CDR2 from the germline V gene are LGHNA and YNFKEQ. V dropped 0 bases and J dropped 0 bases, with 8 bases sitting between them. CDR3 length equals 15 residues. The chain's CDR3 is CASSQEGLSNYGYTF. CDR3 coding DNA: TGTGCCAGCAGCCAAGAGGGGCTTTCTAACTATGGCTACACCTTC.

As to this clone: The sample contains more than one DNA sequence encoding this CDR3. This chain links TRBV9 with TRBJ1-4; 9 nucleotides agree with TRBD1. Germline trimming cut 0 bases from V and 0 bases from J; bases unmatched to any gene: 0. CDR1 and CDR2 (germline): SGDLS, YYNGEE. CDR3 length: 16 residues. CDR3 bases: TGTGCCAGCAGCGTAGGACAGGGGGCAACTAATGAAAAACTGTTTTTT. Translation gives CASSVGQGATNEKLFF.

V is TRBV4-2 and J is TRBJ1-3; D is ambiguous. The length of the CDR3 is 19 residues. V was clipped by 0 bases and J by 0 bases, with 18 bases between them. The V gene's germline CDR1 is LGHNA and CDR2 YNFKEQ. This CDR3 reads CASSQELSRRLSSGNTIYF. As DNA, the CDR3 is TGTGCCAGCAGCCAAGAGCTCAGTAGGAGACTCAGCTCTGGAAACACCATATATTTT.

The CDR3 nucleotides are TGTGCCAGCAGTTTGGCGTCAGGGGGACGAACCGGGGAGCTGTTTTTT. Its protein product is CASSLASGGRTGELFF. V gene TRBV28 combines with J gene TRBJ2-2; TRBD1 matches 7 bases. This CDR3 region has 16 residues. V shed 3 bases, J shed 5 bases, and the junction held 9 bases outside the gene matches. Germline V gives CDR1 MDHEN, CDR2 SYDVKM. Full variable domain (remainder filled in from reference TRBV28 and TRBJ2-2): DVKVTQSSRYLVKRTGEKVFLECVQDMDHENMFWYRQDPGLGLRLIYFSYDVKMKEKGDIPEGYSVSREKKERFSLILESASTNQTSMYLCASSLASGGRTGELFFGEGSRLTVL.

This clone has a single count. The CDR3 sequence is CAWSAGITTEAFF. CDR3 bases: TGTGCCTGGAGTGCAGGGATCACCACTGAAGCTTTCTTT. This chain connects TRBV30 to TRBJ1-1, with D perhaps matching TRBD1 (5 bases). Trimming shortened V by 1 base and J by 4 bases, and 10 bases separated the two germline ends. The CDR3 covers 13 residues. Per the germline V gene, CDR1 is GTSNPN and CDR2 is SVGIG (reference sequence). The full variable domain, in which reference TRBV30 and TRBJ1-1 provide the parts outside the CDR3, is SQTIHQWPATLVQPVGSPLSLECTVEGTSNPNLYWYRQAAGRGLQLLFYSVGIGQISSEVPQNLSASRPQDRQFILSSKKLLLSDSGFYLCAWSAGITTEAFFGQGTRLTVV.

This chain links TRBV25-1 with TRBJ1-1, with 10 nucleotides matching TRBD1. The CDR3 runs to 15 residues. V was clipped by 5 bases and J by 4 bases; unmatched bases: 7. Per the germline V gene, CDR1 is MGHDK and CDR2 is SYGVNS. The CDR3 spells CASSPTDRGGTEAFF. The CDR3 region has the DNA TGTGCCAGCAGTCCAACGGACAGGGGGGGCACTGAAGCTTTCTTT.

The CDR3 nucleotides are TGCGCCAGCAGCCAGGGACAGGGTCTTTTCGGGGAGCTGTTTTTT. It is translated as CASSQGQGLFGELFF. The rearrangement links TRBV5-1 to TRBJ2-2, with TRBD1 matching over 9 bases. Germline trimming cut 4 bases from V and 7 bases from J; bases unmatched to any gene: 8. Looked up from germline, CDR1 is SGHRS and CDR2 is YFSETQ. CDR3 size: 15 residues.